This T cell receptor beta chain was observed in a study of molecular identifiers for immune sequencing clone quantification. Previously described methods with listed TCR primers produced the bulk TCR libraries. TCRdb ran MiXCR on the PCR reads and lists one entry per CDR3 protein. The table lists around 82,000 distinct CDR3 sequences, roughly 19% of them singletons. Libraries from naive CD8 cells were generated from roughly 21,000 to 960,000 sorted cells (with 10%, 30% or 50% RNA). The study's findings and limits: Naive cells had under 1% of molecules in clones above 20 RNA copies, effectors over 99%.

Notes on this clonotype: Its antigen is undetermined. The junction departs from the called germline gene at one end, perhaps through a read error.

CDR3 length equals 16 residues. Germline V gives CDR1 SGDLS, CDR2 YYNGEE. The sequencing sample was made of naive CD8+ T cells from blood, with Jurkat cell RNA spiked in. Sample subset: FACS-sorted CD8+CD4-CCR7+CD45RA+ naive T cells. V and J are TRBV9 and TRBJ2-3; 7 positions agree with TRBD1. The receptor was derived from a human donor in good health. Some libraries in this study had Jurkat cell RNA spiked in. CDR3 region: CASSAVGGWSTDTQYF. The CDR3 DNA reads TGCGCCAGCAGCGCAGTAGGGGGCTGGAGCACAGATACGCAGTATTTT.